The 22 T cell receptor beta chains reported below all come from one sample, sequenced in a study of regulatory T cells in long-lasting Graves disease. The time point is: newly diagnosed GD, antithyroid drugs for less than 3 months. With RNA extracted from PBMCs as input, the TCR library was made. With iRepertoire HTBI primers and Arm-PCR of CDR3 regions, TCR beta libraries were built. TCRdb reprocessed the multiplex PCR reads via MiXCR and lists one record per CDR3 protein. In the table there are 500,000 or so distinct CDR3 sequences, roughly 15% of which are singletons. The same specimen was also included in a second study, on T cells in Graves' hyperthyroidism and ophthalmopathy.

Sample: peripheral blood mononuclear cells (PBMCs), taken at new diagnosis, from a patient treated with antithyroid drugs. Receptors were obtained from a man aged 35-49 years with Graves disease.

The sample holds many counts of this clonotype. This chain links TRBV27 with TRBJ1-1; D is possibly TRBD1 (5 bases). The V gene's germline CDR1 is MNHEY and CDR2 SMNVEV (reference sequence). The V gene lost 5 bases and the J gene lost 5 bases, with 21 bases spanning the gap. CDR3 length equals 16 residues. The CDR3 DNA is TGTGCCAGCAGTCCTAGATTAACAGGTTTGGGGACTGAAGCTTTCTTT. As protein: CASSPRLTGLGTEAFF.

At least ten counts were recorded for this clonotype. This sequence joins TRBV28 and TRBJ2-3; D is perhaps TRBD1 or TRBD2 (5 bases each). This CDR3 has 14 residues. Germline lookup yields CDR1 MDHEN and CDR2 SYDVKM. Between the trimmed V and J ends, which lost 4 bases and 5 bases, there was a span of 13 bases. The CDR3 loop is CASSSGTERDTQYF. In nucleotides, the CDR3 is TGTGCCAGCAGTTCCGGGACCGAAAGAGATACGCAGTATTTT.

This clonotype came up many times. V gene TRBV12-3 or TRBV12-4 combines with J gene TRBJ1-1; TRBD1 is a possible D gene (5 bases). The CDR3 loop spans 14 amino acids. V lost 0 bases and J lost 7, with 12 bases in between. CDR3 DNA sequence: TGTGCCAGCAGTTTAGCGCGCCAGGGCAGTGAAGCTTTCTTT. This encodes CASSLARQGSEAFF.

This clonotype showed up many times. The chain recombines TRBV2 with TRBJ2-2; D gene ambiguous. The CDR3 loop spans 14 amino acids. V lost 3 bases and J 4 bases, leaving 9 bases between the germline ends. Germline-derived CDR1 and CDR2 are SNHLY and FYNNEI. CDR3: CASSDALRTGELFF. The CDR3 region has the DNA TGTGCCAGCAGTGACGCACTACGCACCGGGGAGCTGTTTTTT. The whole variable domain, filled in from reference TRBV2 and TRBJ2-2, reads EPEVTQTPSHQVTQMGQEVILRCVPISNHLYFYWYRQILGQKVEFLVSFYNNEISEKSEIFDDQFSVERPDGSNFTLKIRSTKLEDSAMYFCASSDALRTGELFFGEGSRLTVL.

This clonotype has more than one count but fewer than ten. The chain links TRBV14 to TRBJ2-2, with D tentatively TRBD1 or TRBD2 (5 bases each). Trimming took 4 bases from V and 3 from J, leaving 15 bases between them. In germline, CDR1 is SGHDN, CDR2 FVKESK. The CDR3 contains 16 residues. The CDR3 coding sequence is TGTGCCAGCAGCCGGGCCCCGGGACCCCACACCGGGGAGCTGTTTTTT. It is translated as CASSRAPGPHTGELFF.

In this sample, this clonotype turned up many times. The rearrangement joins TRBV6-1 to TRBJ2-1; 15 nucleotides match TRBD2. The V segment lost 2 bases and the J segment 4 bases; nucleotides outside the gene matches: 3. The V gene's germline CDR1 is MNHNS and CDR2 SASEGT. This CDR3 spans 17 amino acids. The CDR3 sequence is CASSEQGLAGGYNEQFF. The CDR3 region has the DNA TGTGCCAGCAGTGAACAGGGACTAGCGGGAGGTTACAATGAGCAGTTCTTC.

The sample holds a few counts of this clonotype. The chain carries TRBV6-1 and TRBJ1-6, with 7 bases matching TRBD1. This CDR3 is 14 amino acids long. CDR1 and CDR2 (germline): MNHNS, SASEGT. V dropped 5 bases and J dropped 10; count of bases not matched to a gene: 8. In nucleotides, the CDR3 is TGTGCCAGCAGTCCCCGGCAGGGGGGGTCACCCCTCCACTTT. Translating gives CASSPRQGGSPLHF.

The sample holds many counts of this clonotype. The rearrangement uses TRBV7-3 and TRBJ2-1, with D possibly being TRBD2 (5 bases). Deletions cut 2 bases from V and 8 bases from J, with 19 bases between. CDR3 length: 16 amino acids. Germline-derived CDR1 and CDR2 are SGHTA and FQGTGA. CDR3 amino acids: CASSLGPSLYQYEQFF. CDR3 bases: TGTGCCAGCAGCTTAGGGCCTAGCCTGTATCAATATGAGCAGTTCTTC. Together with reference TRBV7-3 and TRBJ2-1, the CDR3 gives the full variable domain: GAGVSQTPSNKVTEKGKYVELRCDPISGHTALYWYRQSLGQGPEFLIYFQGTGAADDSGLPNDRFFAVRPEGSVSTLKIQRTERGDSAVYLCASSLGPSLYQYEQFFGPGTRLTVL.

This clonotype was picked up many times. The chain links TRBV27 to TRBJ1-1, with D perhaps matching TRBD1 (6 bases). Germline V lookup: CDR1 MNHEY, CDR2 SMNVEV (reference sequence). Trimming took 5 bases from V and 1 from J, leaving 11 bases between them. This CDR3 contains 14 residues. Here the CDR3 reads CASSTRQENTEAFF. CDR3 coding DNA: TGTGCCAGCAGTACAAGACAGGAGAACACTGAAGCTTTCTTT.

The CDR3 DNA follows: TGTGCCAGCAGCCAAGGGACATCAAACATTCAGTACTTC. Protein: CASSQGTSNIQYF. This rearrangement joins TRBV3-1 to TRBJ2-4; perhaps TRBD1 as D (5 bases). The CDR3 runs 13 residues. Germline CDR1 and CDR2: LGHDT and YNNKEL (reference sequence). Trimming cost V 1 base and J 6 bases, with 7 bases left between them.

This clonotype has more than one count but fewer than ten. The chain carries TRBV15 and TRBJ2-7; possible D gene TRBD1, 7 bases. Germline V gene sequence: CDR1 LNHNV, CDR2 YYDKDF (reference sequence). CDR3 length: 16 amino acids. With 1 base removed from V and 6 bases from J, the gap between germline ends came to 19 bases. The CDR3 DNA sequence: TGTGCCACCAGCAGAGGAGGGGGCGGGACCCTCCTCGAGCAGTACTTC. Translation: CATSRGGGGTLLEQYF.

The sample holds many counts of this clonotype. The J gene is TRBJ1-5, the V gene TRBV30; D not resolved. Germline V gene data show CDR1 as GTSNPN and CDR2 as SVGIG (reference sequence). The V and J ends lost 0 bases and 5 bases respectively, with 8 bases between them. The CDR3 contains 13 residues. The chain's CDR3 is CAWSVGGDQPQHF. CDR3 nucleotide sequence: TGTGCCTGGAGTGTCGGTGGTGATCAGCCCCAGCATTTT.

The chain uses TRBV3-1 and TRBJ1-4; 8 nucleotides line up with TRBD1. CDR3 length equals 16 residues. In germline, CDR1 is LGHDT, CDR2 YNNKEL (reference sequence). V was clipped by 0 bases and J by 8 bases; unmatched bases: 8. CDR3 sequence: CASSQELGRGREKLFF. The CDR3 nucleotides read TGTGCCAGCAGCCAAGAACTCGGCAGGGGGCGCGAAAAACTGTTTTTT.

The CDR3 nucleotides read TGTGCCAGCAGCTCACGGGGGGGGGATCGAAGCAATCAGCCCCAGCATTTT. This encodes CASSSRGGDRSNQPQHF. The rearrangement uses TRBV7-3 and TRBJ1-5; TRBD1 is a possible D gene (5 bases). V was cut by 4 bases and J by 1 base, with 17 bases left in between. The CDR3 is 17 amino acids. Germline values: CDR1 SGHTA, CDR2 FQGTGA. Supplemented by reference TRBV7-3 and TRBJ1-5, the full variable domain reads GAGVSQTPSNKVTEKGKYVELRCDPISGHTALYWYRQSLGQGPEFLIYFQGTGAADDSGLPNDRFFAVRPEGSVSTLKIQRTERGDSAVYLCASSSRGGDRSNQPQHFGDGTRLSIL.

V and J are TRBV24-1 and TRBJ2-2; 10 positions match TRBD1. The CDR3 loop spans 18 amino acids. The V segment lost 4 bases and the J segment 1 base; nucleotides outside the gene matches: 8. Germline CDR1 and CDR2: KGHDR and SFDVKD. The CDR3 region is CATSDPTGGKVNTGELFF. The CDR3 DNA follows: TGTGCCACCAGTGACCCGACAGGGGGCAAGGTGAACACCGGGGAGCTGTTTTTT.

This clonotype was recorded at least ten times. V usage is TRBV5-6 and J usage is TRBJ1-1; D call uncertain. The CDR3 totals 14 residues. From germline, CDR1 is SGHDT and CDR2 YYEEEE. The V end lost 1 base, the J end lost 5 bases, and 12 bases lay between the germline ends. The CDR3 loop is CASSLNRGETEAFF. DNA of the CDR3: TGTGCCAGCAGCTTGAACCGGGGAGAGACTGAAGCTTTCTTT.

Only a few counts were recorded for this clonotype. The genes are TRBV19 and TRBJ2-2; weak D call: TRBD1 (5 bases). Per the germline V gene, CDR1 is LNHDA and CDR2 is SQIVND (reference sequence). This CDR3 comprises 13 residues. Trimming cost V 6 bases and J 5 bases, with 10 bases left between them. The CDR3 sequence is CASSARGTGELFF. The CDR3 DNA reads as TGTGCCAGTAGCGCTAGGGGAACCGGGGAGCTGTTTTTT.

The chain is built from TRBV7-2 and TRBJ1-4; D perhaps matches TRBD1 (6 bases). Trimming shortened V by 6 bases and J by 1 base, and 9 bases separated the two germline ends. CDR1 SGHTA and CDR2 FQGNSA come from the germline V gene. The CDR3 is 14 residues long. CDR3 loop: CASRAGVTNEKLFF. The CDR3 DNA sequence: TGTGCCAGCAGGGCAGGGGTAACTAATGAAAAACTGTTTTTT.

Notes on this clonotype: A single base separates this from a much larger clone, so it may be a read error. V is TRBV12-3 or TRBV12-4 and J is TRBJ2-5; TRBD2 agrees at 7 bases. CDR3 size: 14 residues. Trimming cost V 4 bases and J 5 bases; bases outside gene matches: 7. CDR3 sequence reads: CASSSGDYAETQYF. The CDR3 DNA is TGTGCCAGCAGTTCCGGGGACTACGCGGAGACCCAGTACTTC.

V is TRBV27 and J is TRBJ2-7; D is possibly TRBD2 (5 bases). The V end was cut by 0 bases, the J end by 6 bases, with 18 bases between. Germline loops: CDR1 MNHEY, CDR2 SMNVEV (reference sequence). The CDR3 sequence is 16 residues long. The CDR3 loop reads CASSLSVRGRPLEQYF. The CDR3 nucleotides read TGTGCCAGCAGTTTATCGGTCAGAGGGCGTCCCCTCGAGCAGTACTTC.

This clonotype appeared many times. The J gene is TRBJ2-7, the V gene TRBV2, with 10 bases identical to TRBD2. The trim removed 5 bases at V and 4 bases at J, leaving 8 bases unmatched. CDR1 and CDR2 from the germline V gene are SNHLY and FYNNEI. CDR3 length: 15 residues. The CDR3 protein is CASSPSGTSVYEQYF. CDR3 DNA: TGTGCCAGCAGTCCTTCCGGGACTAGCGTGTACGAGCAGTACTTC.

This clonotype was observed at least ten times. The chain recombines TRBV12-3 or TRBV12-4 with TRBJ2-5, with 10 bases that match TRBD1. J lost 4 bases, V lost 0 bases, and 2 bases had no gene match. The CDR3 consists of 15 residues. In DNA, the CDR3 is TGTGCCAGCAGTTTAGCGACAGGGGGCGTAGAGACCCAGTACTTC. It encodes CASSLATGGVETQYF.